This TCR beta chain is drawn from a study of cytotoxic CD8 clonotypes in ibrutinib-treated CLL. Overall study: The samples contained over 250,000 productive templates on average. They also contained an average of roughly 99,000 productive rearrangements.

A 1 in 200,000 to 1 in 1 million T cell depth was the sequencing target. Only in-frame clones appear in the TCRdb table, and some are missing; sequencing was by immunoSEQ multiplex PCR. The table has 55,000 to 60,000 clones, approximately 50% seen once. CDR1 is PRHDT, CDR2 FYEKMQ, per germline (reference sequence). There are 17 residues in the CDR3. V shed 4 bases, J shed 6 bases, and the junction held 14 bases outside the gene matches. Study-wide findings and caveats: Sampling time points were not equivalent between sustained-remission and progressing patients. Whereas clonality rose at ibrutinib response, it declined toward baseline at progression.

This clone has a single count. Its cognate antigen is unknown. The V call is TRBV13, the J call TRBJ2-7; TRBD2 matches at 11 bases. The TCR comes from a human donor with chronic lymphocytic leukemia. This specimen consisted of PBMCs, obtained at disease progression, from a patient treated with ibrutinib. CDR3 nucleotide sequence: TGTGCCAGCAGCTCGCCGGGACTACTAGCGGGAGAGGGCGAGCAGTACTTC. It encodes CASSSPGLLAGEGEQYF.